The 11 T cell receptor beta chains below were found in one sample sequenced in a study of post-analysis software for immune sequencing data. Regarding the study as a whole: Five TRBV segments were significantly more frequent in patients than in controls. TRBV5-6, TRBV5-1 and TRBV20-1 were among these segments.

TCR beta cDNA libraries had unique molecular identifiers. TCRdb called the PCR reads again in MiXCR, with one record for every CDR3 protein. The sample shows 350,000 to 450,000 distinct CDR3 sequences, less than 40% of them seen only once. These receptors lack a known antigen. Sample: blood. These receptors originate from a girl aged 10 to 17 with multiple sclerosis.

V usage is TRBV6-4 and J usage is TRBJ2-3, with TRBD2 matching over 14 bases. There are 19 residues in the CDR3. Germline V gene lookup returns CDR1 MRHNA and CDR2 SNTAGT. After removal of 2 bases from V and 0 bases from J, the junction contained 7 bases not matched to a gene. CDR3 sequence reads: CASSDPGTSGGPSTDTQYF. The CDR3, as DNA: TGTGCCAGCAGTGACCCAGGGACTAGCGGGGGTCCTAGCACAGATACGCAGTATTTT.

The chain carries TRBV20-1 and TRBJ1-1; D remains unclear. The CDR3 runs 13 residues. The germline V and J ends were trimmed by 6 bases and 4 bases, with 15 bases remaining between them. The V gene's germline CDR1 is DFQATT and CDR2 SNEGSKA (reference sequence). The CDR3 DNA reads as TGCAGTGCCCCAGTCGGGCTGGGCACTGAAGCTTTCTTT. Translation: CSAPVGLGTEAFF.

There are a few counts of this clonotype. This chain uses TRBV11-2 with TRBJ2-3, with D possibly being TRBD2 (7 bases). The germline V gene has CDR1 SGHAT and CDR2 FQNNGV. The CDR3 consists of 15 residues. The V end was cut by 5 bases, the J end by 4 bases, with 16 bases between. The CDR3 is CASSPGGLRADTQYF. The CDR3 nucleotides read TGTGCCAGCAGCCCCGGGGGGCTTCGAGCAGATACGCAGTATTTT.

The chain joins TRBV4-1 to TRBJ2-1, with unresolved D. Trimming stripped 2 bases from V and 6 bases from J, with 20 bases between. The germline CDR1 and CDR2 sequences are MGHRA and YSYEKL. The CDR3 runs to 17 residues. CDR3 coding DNA: TGCGCCAGCAGCCAATTGGATTTAGTCGCTTCTGCCAATGAGCAGTTCTTC. Amino acids: CASSQLDLVASANEQFF.

The J gene is TRBJ2-5, the V gene TRBV12-3 or TRBV12-4; 9 nucleotides agree with TRBD2. The trim removed 6 bases at V and 5 bases at J, leaving 10 bases unmatched. CDR3 length equals 15 residues. DNA for the CDR3: TGTGCCAGCAGCCCTAGGGCGGGGGGGCAGGAGACCCAGTACTTC. It yields the protein CASSPRAGGQETQYF.

This clonotype came up a few times. The chain couples TRBV6-2 or TRBV6-3 to TRBJ2-7, with D perhaps matching TRBD1 (5 bases). The V end lost 6 bases, the J end lost 2 bases, and 23 bases lay between the germline ends. Germline assignment: CDR1 MNHEY and CDR2 SVGEGT. This CDR3 is 17 amino acids long. The CDR3 is CASSFTFRPRAPYEQYF. The CDR3 bases are TGTGCCAGCAGCTTTACTTTCAGGCCCAGGGCCCCCTACGAGCAGTACTTC.

J is TRBJ2-5 and V is TRBV2; D not certain. Gene TRBJ2-7 matches the end of the DNA better, so the J call may be wrong. CDR1 SNHLY and CDR2 FYNNEI come from the germline V gene. The length of the CDR3 is 14 residues. The DNA for the CDR3 is TGTGCCAGCAGTGAAGGCATAGCCACCTACGAGCAGTACTTC. This codes for CASSEGIATYEQYF.

The chain couples TRBV20-1 to TRBJ2-5; D is possibly TRBD2 (6 bases). V dropped 4 bases and J dropped 2 bases, with 20 bases sitting between them. Germline V lookup: CDR1 DFQATT, CDR2 SNEGSKA (reference sequence). The CDR3 loop spans 16 amino acids. The CDR3: CSAMLNGRGPQETQYF. For the CDR3, the DNA is TGCAGTGCTATGTTAAACGGGCGGGGCCCACAAGAGACCCAGTACTTC.

J is TRBJ2-1 and V is TRBV5-6; D may be TRBD1 or TRBD2 (5 bases each). Trimming stripped 4 bases from V and 0 bases from J, with 20 bases between. Germline V gives CDR1 SGHDT, CDR2 YYEEEE. The CDR3 has 18 amino acids. In DNA, the CDR3 is TGTGCCAGCAGCGAACTCACCGGGACGAGAAGCTCCTACAATGAGCAGTTCTTC. It encodes CASSELTGTRSSYNEQFF.

In this sample, this clonotype turned up many times. The genes are TRBV7-2 and TRBJ2-5, with D perhaps being TRBD1 or TRBD2 (5 bases each). The CDR3 totals 17 residues. V lost 1 base, J lost 5 bases, and 20 bases lay in between. Germline loops: CDR1 SGHTA, CDR2 FQGNSA. The CDR3 region is CASSLEPGTGFRETQYF. The CDR3 region has the DNA TGTGCCAGCAGCTTAGAGCCCGGGACGGGATTTAGGGAGACCCAGTACTTC.

The rearrangement uses TRBV12-3 or TRBV12-4 and TRBJ1-4, with D possibly matching TRBD1 (5 bases). V lost 6 bases and J lost 4, with 15 bases in between. The CDR3 sequence is 15 residues long. CDR3 in amino acids: CASRGTGTVNEKLFF. DNA of the CDR3: TGTGCCAGCAGGGGCACCGGGACCGTTAATGAAAAACTGTTTTTT.